The 16 T cell receptor beta chains reported below all come from one sample, sequenced in a study of blood T cell repertoires in COVID-19. Assay used: immunoSEQ multiplex PCR; TCRdb lists only in-frame clones, some missing. The sample has about 210,000 clones, around 90% seen once. The sample consisted of peripheral blood. The receptors shown here come from a man aged 70 or older with acute or convalescent COVID-19.

In its sample, this clone was seen a few times. The rearrangement uses TRBV3-1 (or the pseudogene TRBV3-2) and TRBJ2-2; TRBD1 aligns across 8 bases. There are 16 residues in the CDR3. Germline V gives CDR1 LGHDT, CDR2 YNNKEL (reference sequence). V shed 6 bases and J 1 base; nucleotides not matched to a gene: 7. The CDR3 is CASRLQGAGNTGELFF. The CDR3 DNA follows: TGTGCCAGCAGGCTCCAGGGGGCGGGGAACACCGGGGAGCTGTTTTTT.

This rearrangement joins TRBV19 to TRBJ2-7, with 7 bases fitting TRBD2. Germline loops: CDR1 LNHDA, CDR2 SQIVND (reference sequence). The ends lost 5 bases at V and 0 bases at J; junction bases unmatched: 13. The CDR3 loop spans 17 amino acids. The chain's CDR3 is CASSVRTSMSSSYEQYF. The CDR3 coding sequence is TGTGCCAGTAGTGTAAGGACTAGTATGTCCTCCTCCTACGAGCAGTACTTC.

The gene calls are TRBV11-3 and TRBJ2-1; D may be TRBD2 (6 bases). The germline CDR1 and CDR2 sequences are SGHNT and YENEEA. Trimming shortened V by 1 base and J by 6 bases, and 16 bases separated the two germline ends. The CDR3 has 16 amino acids. The CDR3 loop is CASSLGGGKVPNEQFF. DNA of the CDR3: TGTGCCAGCAGCTTAGGGGGCGGGAAGGTTCCCAATGAGCAGTTCTTC.

The chain employs TRBV28 and TRBJ2-3; 9 bases are a match to TRBD1. Germline V gives CDR1 MDHEN, CDR2 SYDVKM. This CDR3 has 17 residues. The V and J ends lost 5 bases and 4 bases, in that order; junction bases with no gene match: 13. The CDR3: CASSPTGTGLGADTQYF. In DNA, the CDR3 is TGTGCCAGCAGTCCCACCGGGACAGGGTTGGGAGCAGATACGCAGTATTTT.

The rearrangement uses TRBV14 and TRBJ1-1, with 7 bases that match TRBD1. This CDR3 comprises 13 residues. V shed 4 bases and J 5 bases; nucleotides not matched to a gene: 4. Germline loops: CDR1 SGHDN, CDR2 FVKESK. The CDR3: CASSRTGVTEAFF. DNA for the CDR3: TGTGCCAGCAGCCGCACAGGGGTGACTGAAGCTTTCTTT.

This clone was counted a few times. The J gene is TRBJ2-1, the V gene TRBV7-2, with 11 bases identical to TRBD1. CDR3 length: 16 residues. Germline assignment: CDR1 SGHTA and CDR2 FQGNSA. The ends lost 2 bases at V and 7 bases at J; junction bases unmatched: 7. The chain's CDR3 is CASSLPRTGGGNEQFF. The CDR3 DNA reads TGTGCCAGCAGCTTACCTAGGACAGGGGGCGGAAATGAGCAGTTCTTC. The full variable domain, rest sourced from reference TRBV7-2 and TRBJ2-1, is GAGVSQSPSNKVTEKGKDVELRCDPISGHTALYWYRQSLGQGLEFLIYFQGNSAPDKSGLPSDRFSAERTGGSVSTLTIQRTQQEDSAVYLCASSLPRTGGGNEQFFGPGTRLTVL.

The chain combines TRBV5-4 with TRBJ1-2; D may be TRBD1 (5 bases). Germline V lookup: CDR1 SGHNT, CDR2 YYREEE (reference sequence). This CDR3 comprises 14 residues. Trimming took off 5 bases at V and 2 bases at J, with 13 bases between the two ends. The CDR3 loop is CASRDGGKNYGYTF. The CDR3, as DNA: TGTGCCAGCAGGGACGGGGGAAAGAACTATGGCTACACCTTC. The entire variable domain, with the rest obtained from reference TRBV5-4 and TRBJ1-2, is as follows: ETGVTQSPTHLIKTRGQQVTLRCSSQSGHNTVSWYQQALGQGPQFIFQYYREEENGRGNFPPRFSGLQFPNYSSELNVNALELDDSALYLCASRDGGKNYGYTFGSGTRLTVV.

The gene calls are TRBV6-6 and TRBJ2-3; 14 bases align to TRBD2. The CDR3 is 16 residues long. Germline loops: CDR1 MNHNY, CDR2 SVGAGI (reference sequence). V dropped 5 bases and J dropped 1; count of bases not matched to a gene: 2. CDR3 DNA sequence: TGTGCCAGCAGTGGGACTAGCGGGAGAGGCACAGATACGCAGTATTTT. Its translation is CASSGTSGRGTDTQYF.

V is TRBV9 and J is TRBJ2-1, with 8 bases matching TRBD2. Unmatched junction bases numbered 3, after V lost 0 bases and J lost 13 bases. The CDR3 length is 12 residues. Looked up from germline, CDR1 is SGDLS and CDR2 is YYNGEE. The CDR3 loop is CASSVAAGVQFF. For the CDR3, the DNA is TGTGCCAGCAGCGTAGCAGCGGGAGTACAGTTCTTC.

The chain links TRBV3-1 (or the pseudogene TRBV3-2) to TRBJ2-1, with 11 bases aligning to TRBD2. The CDR3 loop spans 16 amino acids. Germline CDR1 is LGHDT and CDR2 is YNNKEL (reference sequence). Trimming removed 4 bases from V and 4 bases from J; junction bases left unmatched: 6. CDR3 region: CASSRSLAGAYNEQFF. The CDR3 DNA is TGTGCCAGCAGCCGCTCACTAGCGGGAGCTTACAATGAGCAGTTCTTC.

The chain employs TRBV7-2 and TRBJ2-6, with 7 bases lining up with TRBD1. The CDR3 totals 16 residues. The trim removed 4 bases at V and 0 bases at J, leaving 3 bases unmatched. The germline gives CDR1 SGHTA, CDR2 FQGNSA. CDR3 bases: TGTGCCAGCAGCTCCGGGACAGTCTCTGGGGCCAACGTCCTGACTTTC. Translation gives CASSSGTVSGANVLTF.

This chain joins TRBV18 and TRBJ2-1, with D possibly TRBD2 on 6 matching bases. CDR1 KGHSH and CDR2 LQKENI come from the germline V gene. Trimming shortened V by 3 bases and J by 4 bases, and 13 bases separated the two germline ends. The CDR3 has 15 amino acids. The CDR3 DNA reads TGTGCCAGCTCACCCTTATCGGCGGGGTACAATGAGCAGTTCTTC. The encoded protein is CASSPLSAGYNEQFF.

V usage is TRBV7-2 and J usage is TRBJ2-7, with a tentative D call TRBD1 (5 bases). The CDR3 totals 13 residues. Germline V gene data show CDR1 as SGHTA and CDR2 as FQGNSA. The V and J ends lost 2 bases and 7 bases respectively, with 12 bases between them. The CDR3: CASSLFPSGEQYF. The CDR3 DNA is TGTGCCAGCAGCTTATTTCCCTCAGGGGAGCAGTACTTC.

The chain couples TRBV12-5 to TRBJ2-1, with D maybe TRBD2 (5 bases). CDR3 length equals 15 residues. Trimming took off 3 bases at V and 0 bases at J, with 9 bases between the two ends. The V gene's germline CDR1 is LGHNT and CDR2 FRNRAP. CDR3 DNA: TGTGCTAGTGGTTTAGGGAGTTTCTCCTACAATGAGCAGTTCTTC. Translation: CASGLGSFSYNEQFF.

This rearrangement joins TRBV9 to TRBJ2-2; 8 bases are shared with TRBD2. Per germline, CDR1 SGDLS and CDR2 YYNGEE. The V segment lost 7 bases and the J segment 1 base; nucleotides outside the gene matches: 9. The CDR3 runs to 16 residues. CDR3 coding DNA: TGTGCCAGCTCTTGGAGCGGGAGCCAGAACACCGGGGAGCTGTTTTTT. It encodes CASSWSGSQNTGELFF.

This sequence joins TRBV12-3 or TRBV12-4 and TRBJ2-7; D remains ambiguous. Trimming took off 1 base at V and 2 bases at J, with 6 bases between the two ends. There are 13 residues in the CDR3. The CDR3 is CASSLVSAYEQYF. In DNA form, the CDR3 reads TGTGCCAGCAGTTTAGTCTCGGCCTACGAGCAGTACTTC.